The source of this TCR beta chain is a study of cytomegalovirus exposure and HLA in healthy donors. Points on this clone: What it binds is unknown.

With 60 Vbeta and 13 Jbeta primers, the PCR was carried out. Generated by immunoSEQ multiplex PCR, the TCRdb table keeps only in-frame clones and is missing some. The table has 150,000 or so clones, over 60% seen once. General study points: As a later analysis showed, a missense DCLRE1C variant was linked to trimming of TCR beta V- and J-genes. Common viral pathogens seemed, in a later analysis, to connect with several of the most significant clusters.

This receptor was identified in a woman aged 45 to 65 in good health and CMV-seropositive. Material for sequencing was PBMCs.

DNA for the CDR3: TGTGCCAGCAGCGACAGGGGTTCCTATGGCTACACCTTC. Translating gives CASSDRGSYGYTF. This rearrangement joins TRBV9 to TRBJ1-2, with 7 positions matching TRBD1. The CDR3 sequence is 13 residues long. In germline, CDR1 is SGDLS, CDR2 YYNGEE. Trimming cost V 3 bases and J 4 bases; bases outside gene matches: 3.